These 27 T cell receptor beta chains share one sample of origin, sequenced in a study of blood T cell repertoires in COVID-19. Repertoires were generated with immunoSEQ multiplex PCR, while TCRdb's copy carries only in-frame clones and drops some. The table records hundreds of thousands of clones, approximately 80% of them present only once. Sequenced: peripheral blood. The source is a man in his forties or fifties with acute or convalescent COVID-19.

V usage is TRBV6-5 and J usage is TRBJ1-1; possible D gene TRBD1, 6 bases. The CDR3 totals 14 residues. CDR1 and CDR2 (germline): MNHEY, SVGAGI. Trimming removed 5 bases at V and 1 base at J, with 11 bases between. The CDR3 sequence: CASSQGFANTEAFF. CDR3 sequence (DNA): TGTGCCAGCAGTCAGGGGTTCGCGAACACTGAAGCTTTCTTT.

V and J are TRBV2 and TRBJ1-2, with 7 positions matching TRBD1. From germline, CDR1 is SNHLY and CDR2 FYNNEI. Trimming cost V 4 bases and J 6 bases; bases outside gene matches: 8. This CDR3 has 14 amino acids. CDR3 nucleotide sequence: TGTGCCAGCAGTGGACAGGGAGCGGTTGATGGCTACACCTTC. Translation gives CASSGQGAVDGYTF.

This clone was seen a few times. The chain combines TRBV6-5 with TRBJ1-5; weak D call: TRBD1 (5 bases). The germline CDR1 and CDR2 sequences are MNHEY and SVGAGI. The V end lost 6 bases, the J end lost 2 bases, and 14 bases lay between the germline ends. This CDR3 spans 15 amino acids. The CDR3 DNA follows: TGTGCCAGCAGGTTCACAGGAGACCGCAATCAGCCCCAGCATTTT. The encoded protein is CASRFTGDRNQPQHF.

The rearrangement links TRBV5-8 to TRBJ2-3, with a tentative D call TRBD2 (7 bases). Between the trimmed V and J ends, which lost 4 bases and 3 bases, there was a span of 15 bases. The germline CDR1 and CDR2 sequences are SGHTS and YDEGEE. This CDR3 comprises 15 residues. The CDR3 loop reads CASSRTRGGTDTQYF. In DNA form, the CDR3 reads TGTGCCAGCAGCCGGACTAGAGGGGGAACAGATACGCAGTATTTT.

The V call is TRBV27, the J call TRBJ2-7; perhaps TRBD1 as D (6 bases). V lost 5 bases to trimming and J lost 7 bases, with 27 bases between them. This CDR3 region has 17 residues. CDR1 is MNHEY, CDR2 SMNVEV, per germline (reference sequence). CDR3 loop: CASSNLGVGARSREQYF. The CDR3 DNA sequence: TGTGCCAGCAGTAACCTGGGGGTGGGGGCAAGGTCTCGGGAGCAGTACTTC.

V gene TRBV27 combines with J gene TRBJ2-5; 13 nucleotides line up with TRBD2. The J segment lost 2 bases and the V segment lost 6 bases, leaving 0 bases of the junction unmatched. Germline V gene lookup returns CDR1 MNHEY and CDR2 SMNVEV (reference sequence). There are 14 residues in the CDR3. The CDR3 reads CASRGLAGQETQYF. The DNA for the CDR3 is TGTGCCAGCAGGGGACTAGCGGGACAAGAGACCCAGTACTTC.

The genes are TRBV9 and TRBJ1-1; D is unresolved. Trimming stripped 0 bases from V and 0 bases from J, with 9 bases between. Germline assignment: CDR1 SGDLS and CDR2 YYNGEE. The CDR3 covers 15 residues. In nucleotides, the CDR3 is TGTGCCAGCAGCGTAGGGAGGGTTTTGAACACTGAAGCTTTCTTT. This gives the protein CASSVGRVLNTEAFF.

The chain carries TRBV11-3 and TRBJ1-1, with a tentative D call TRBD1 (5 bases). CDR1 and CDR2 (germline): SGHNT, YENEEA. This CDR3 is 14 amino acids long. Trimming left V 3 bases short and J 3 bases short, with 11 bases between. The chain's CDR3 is CASSFGGPDTEAFF. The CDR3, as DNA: TGTGCCAGCAGCTTCGGGGGACCCGACACTGAAGCTTTCTTT.

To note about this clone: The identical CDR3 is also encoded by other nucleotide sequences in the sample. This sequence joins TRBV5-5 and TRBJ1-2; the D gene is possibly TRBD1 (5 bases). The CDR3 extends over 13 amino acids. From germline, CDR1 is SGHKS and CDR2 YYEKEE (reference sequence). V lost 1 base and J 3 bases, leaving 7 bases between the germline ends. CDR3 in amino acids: CASSLSTDYGYTF. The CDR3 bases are TGTGCCAGCAGCTTGTCGACAGACTATGGCTACACCTTC.

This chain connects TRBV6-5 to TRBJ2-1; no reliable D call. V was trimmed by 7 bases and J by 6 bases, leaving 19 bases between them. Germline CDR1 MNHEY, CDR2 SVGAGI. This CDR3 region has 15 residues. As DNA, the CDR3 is TGTGCCAGCACCCCCCTAGGAGCGTCCGGCAATGAGCAGTTCTTC. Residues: CASTPLGASGNEQFF.

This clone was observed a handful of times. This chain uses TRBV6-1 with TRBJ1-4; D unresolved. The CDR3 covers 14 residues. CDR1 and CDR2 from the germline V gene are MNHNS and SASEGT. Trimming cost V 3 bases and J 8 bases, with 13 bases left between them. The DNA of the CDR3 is TGTGCCAGCAGTGATGACATTGGTGGGGAAAAACTGTTTTTT. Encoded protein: CASSDDIGGEKLFF.

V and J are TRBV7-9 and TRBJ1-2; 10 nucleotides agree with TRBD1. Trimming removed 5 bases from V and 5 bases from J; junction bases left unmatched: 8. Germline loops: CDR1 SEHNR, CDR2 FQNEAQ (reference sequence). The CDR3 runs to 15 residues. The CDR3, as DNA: TGTGCCAGCAGCCTCGGGACAGGGGTTGGGTATGGCTACACCTTC. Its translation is CASSLGTGVGYGYTF.

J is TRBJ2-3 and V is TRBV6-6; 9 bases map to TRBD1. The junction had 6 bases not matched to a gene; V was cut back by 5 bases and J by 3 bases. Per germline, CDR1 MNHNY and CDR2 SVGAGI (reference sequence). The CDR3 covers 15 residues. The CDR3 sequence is CASSHPGQGTDTQYF. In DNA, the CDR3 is TGTGCCAGCAGTCATCCGGGACAGGGAACAGATACGCAGTATTTT.

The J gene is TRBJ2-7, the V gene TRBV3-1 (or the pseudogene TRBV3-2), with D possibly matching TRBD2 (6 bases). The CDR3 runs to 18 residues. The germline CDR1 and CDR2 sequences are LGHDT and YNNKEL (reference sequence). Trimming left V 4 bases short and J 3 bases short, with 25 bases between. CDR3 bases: TGTGCCAGCAGCCCAGGATGCGCGGGAACTCTATTCCGCTACGAGCAGTACTTC. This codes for CASSPGCAGTLFRYEQYF.

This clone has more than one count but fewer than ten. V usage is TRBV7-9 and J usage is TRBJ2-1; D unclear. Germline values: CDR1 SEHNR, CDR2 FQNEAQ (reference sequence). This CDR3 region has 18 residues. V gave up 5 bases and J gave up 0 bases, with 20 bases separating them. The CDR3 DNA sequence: TGTGCCAGCAGCCCACCGCCTCGGTGGCGGAGCTCCTACAATGAGCAGTTCTTC. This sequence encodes CASSPPPRWRSSYNEQFF.

The chain's CDR3 is CASSLNQGGNTEAFF. As DNA, the CDR3 is TGCGCCAGCAGCTTGAATCAGGGGGGGAACACTGAAGCTTTCTTT. V gene TRBV5-1 combines with J gene TRBJ1-1, with 7 nucleotides matching TRBD1. The junction had 4 bases not matched to a gene; V was cut back by 1 base and J by 1 base. CDR1 is SGHRS and CDR2 is YFSETQ in the germline V gene. The CDR3 sequence is 15 residues long.

CDR3 sequence (DNA): TGCGCCAGCGCAGGGGAATATAGCAATCAGCCCCAGCATTTT. Amino acid sequence: CASAGEYSNQPQHF. J is TRBJ1-5 and V is TRBV4-1, with D perhaps TRBD1 (6 bases). Trimming took off 8 bases at V and 0 bases at J, with 11 bases between the two ends. The CDR3 consists of 14 residues. Germline CDR1 and CDR2: MGHRA and YSYEKL.

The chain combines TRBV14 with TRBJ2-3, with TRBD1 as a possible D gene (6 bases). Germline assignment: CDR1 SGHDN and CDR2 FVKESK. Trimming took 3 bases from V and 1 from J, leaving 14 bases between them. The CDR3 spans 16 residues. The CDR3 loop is CASSHRGTAGTDTQYF. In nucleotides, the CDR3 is TGTGCCAGCAGCCATAGGGGGACGGCAGGCACAGATACGCAGTATTTT.

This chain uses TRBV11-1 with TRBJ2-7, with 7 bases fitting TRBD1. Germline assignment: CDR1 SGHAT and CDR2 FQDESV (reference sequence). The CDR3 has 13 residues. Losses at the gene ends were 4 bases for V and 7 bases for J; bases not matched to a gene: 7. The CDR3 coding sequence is TGTGCCAGCAGCTATGGACAGGACATGGAGCAGTACTTC. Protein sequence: CASSYGQDMEQYF.

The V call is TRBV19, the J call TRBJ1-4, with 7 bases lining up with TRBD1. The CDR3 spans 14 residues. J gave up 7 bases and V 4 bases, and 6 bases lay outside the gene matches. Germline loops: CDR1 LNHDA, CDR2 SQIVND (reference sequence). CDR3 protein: CASSNRGTIEKLFF. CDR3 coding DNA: TGTGCCAGTAGTAACAGGGGTACGATTGAAAAACTGTTTTTT. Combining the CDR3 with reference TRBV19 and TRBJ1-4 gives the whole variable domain DGGITQSPKYLFRKEGQNVTLSCEQNLNHDAMYWYRQDPGQGLRLIYYSQIVNDFQKGDIAEGYSVSREKKESFPLTVTSAQKNPTAFYLCASSNRGTIEKLFFGSGTQLSVL.

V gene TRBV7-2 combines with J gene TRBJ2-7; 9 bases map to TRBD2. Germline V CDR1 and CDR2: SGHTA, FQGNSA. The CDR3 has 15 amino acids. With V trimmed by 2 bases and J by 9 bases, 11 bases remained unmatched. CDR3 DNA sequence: TGTGCCAGCAGCTTAAGCCTAGCGGGACCCCAGCGGCAGTACTTC. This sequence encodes CASSLSLAGPQRQYF.

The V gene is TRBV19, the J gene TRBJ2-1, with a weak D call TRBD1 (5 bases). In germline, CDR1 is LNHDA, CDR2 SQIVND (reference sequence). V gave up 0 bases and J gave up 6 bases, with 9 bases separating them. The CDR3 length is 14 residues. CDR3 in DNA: TGTGCCAGTAGTATAGACAGGGAAGTCAATGAGCAGTTCTTC. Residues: CASSIDREVNEQFF.

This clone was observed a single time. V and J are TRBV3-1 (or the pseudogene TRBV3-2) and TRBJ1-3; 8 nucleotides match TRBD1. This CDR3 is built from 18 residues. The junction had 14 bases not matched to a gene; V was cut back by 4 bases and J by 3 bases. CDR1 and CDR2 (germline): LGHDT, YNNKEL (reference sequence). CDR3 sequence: CASSPYQGALSFGNTIYF. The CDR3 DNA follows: TGTGCCAGCAGCCCCTATCAGGGGGCGCTTAGTTTTGGAAACACCATATATTTT.

The CDR3 DNA sequence: TGTGCCAGTAGGACCGGGACAGGGGGTTCACCCCTCCACTTT. Protein product: CASRTGTGGSPLHF. V is TRBV19 and J is TRBJ1-6; 11 bases match TRBD1. Germline V CDR1 and CDR2: LNHDA, SQIVND (reference sequence). The ends lost 6 bases at V and 9 bases at J; junction bases unmatched: 4. This CDR3 region has 14 residues. Combining the CDR3 with reference TRBV19 and TRBJ1-6 gives the whole variable domain DGGITQSPKYLFRKEGQNVTLSCEQNLNHDAMYWYRQDPGQGLRLIYYSQIVNDFQKGDIAEGYSVSREKKESFPLTVTSAQKNPTAFYLCASRTGTGGSPLHFGNGTRLTVT.

The CDR3 coding sequence is TGTGCCAGCAGCCAAGGGCCAAATTTAGGGGGAAGAGTTGAAAAACTGTTTTTT. Translation gives CASSQGPNLGGRVEKLFF. The genes are TRBV14 and TRBJ1-4; maybe TRBD1 (6 bases). The length of the CDR3 is 18 residues. Germline V gene lookup returns CDR1 SGHDN and CDR2 FVKESK. Trimming cost V 1 base and J 7 bases, with 22 bases left between them. Drawing the rest from reference TRBV14 and TRBJ1-4, the complete variable domain is EAGVTQFPSHSVIEKGQTVTLRCDPISGHDNLYWYRRVMGKEIKFLLHFVKESKQDESGMPNNRFLAERTGGTYSTLKVQPAELEDSGVYFCASSQGPNLGGRVEKLFFGSGTQLSVL.

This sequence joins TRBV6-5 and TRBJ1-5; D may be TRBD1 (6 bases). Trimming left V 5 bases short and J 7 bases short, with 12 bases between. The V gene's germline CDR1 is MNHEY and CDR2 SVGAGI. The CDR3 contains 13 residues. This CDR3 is CASSTQGTQPQHF. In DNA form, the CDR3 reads TGTGCCAGCAGTACACAGGGAACGCAGCCCCAGCATTTT.

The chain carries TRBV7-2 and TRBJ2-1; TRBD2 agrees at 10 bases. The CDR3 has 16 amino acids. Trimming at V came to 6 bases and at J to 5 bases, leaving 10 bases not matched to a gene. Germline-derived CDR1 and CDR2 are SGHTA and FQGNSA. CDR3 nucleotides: TGTGCCAGCAGGATCCAGCGGGAGGGCCGACACAATGAGCAGTTCTTC. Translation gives CASRIQREGRHNEQFF.